This TCR beta chain appears in the sequencing data of a study of identical twins. Study results and caveats: It was out-of-frame TCR alpha sharing in monozygotic twins that models underestimated.

The table lists this clonotype with many counts. Its antigen is still unknown. TCRdb independently ran MiXCR on the 5' RACE reads; one entry per CDR3 protein. In the table there are around 670,000 distinct CDR3 sequences, around 5.7% of which are singletons. The CDR3 extends over 15 amino acids. V lost 0 bases to trimming and J lost 3 bases; unmatched junction nucleotides: 2. Per the germline V gene, CDR1 is DFQATT and CDR2 is SNEGSKA (reference sequence). The sample comprised naive T cells sorted from blood. The TCR sequence derives from a man aged 18 to 29 in good health. This rearrangement joins TRBV20-1 to TRBJ1-5; 10 positions match TRBD1. The CDR3 coding sequence is TGCAGTGCTAGAGAACGACAGGGGGCCAATCAGCCCCAGCATTTT. Translating it yields CSARERQGANQPQHF.